These T cell receptor beta chains were read from a single sample in a study of tumor-infiltrating lymphocytes in localized non-small cell lung cancer. Assay: immunoSEQ multiplex PCR; the TCRdb copy retains only in-frame clones and omits some. The data show 8,500 to 9,500 clones, with around three quarters seen just once and roughly 5.8% held by the top ten. Material for sequencing was uninvolved lung tissue not adjacent to the tumor. These receptors came from a human donor with non-small cell lung cancer. Each CDR3 is given with its conserved first and last residue. D genes are given only for firm matches. The size of a clone is reported for some rows only, either as once, few or many, or as a class for expanded clones.

j_call: TRBJ2-2; clone_size: few; d_call: .; v_call: TRBV12-5; cdr3_aa: CASGLVEGVNTGELFF; cdr3_nt: TGTGCTAGTGGTTTGGTAGAAGGGGTGAACACCGGGGAGCTGTTTTTT
j_call: TRBJ2-3; clone_size: .; d_call: TRBD1; v_call: TRBV28; cdr3_aa: CASSLSQGANTDTQYF; cdr3_nt: TGTGCCAGCAGTTTATCCCAGGGGGCGAACACAGATACGCAGTATTTT
j_call: TRBJ2-2; clone_size: few; d_call: .; v_call: TRBV4-2; cdr3_aa: CASRPGGAMNTGELFF; cdr3_nt: TGTGCCAGCAGGCCAGGGGGGGCCATGAACACCGGGGAGCTGTTTTTT
j_call: TRBJ1-2; clone_size: .; d_call: .; v_call: TRBV27; cdr3_aa: CASSLSSGADGYTF; cdr3_nt: TGTGCCAGCAGTTTATCGTCGGGGGCAGATGGCTACACCTTC
j_call: TRBJ2-1; clone_size: .; d_call: .; v_call: TRBV28; cdr3_aa: CASSPPTNYNEQFF; cdr3_nt: TGTGCCAGCAGCCCACCGACCAACTACAATGAGCAGTTCTTC
j_call: TRBJ1-2; clone_size: .; d_call: .; v_call: TRBV10-1; cdr3_aa: CASSERRYQGPIGYGYTF; cdr3_nt: TGCGCCAGCAGTGAGCGCAGGTACCAGGGGCCTATCGGCTATGGCTACACCTTC
j_call: TRBJ2-7; clone_size: .; d_call: .; v_call: TRBV28; cdr3_aa: CASSFRESYEQYF; cdr3_nt: TGTGCCAGCAGTTTCCGGGAGTCGTACGAGCAGTACTTC
j_call: TRBJ2-7; clone_size: .; d_call: .; v_call: TRBV7-2; cdr3_aa: CASSLVGLASDEQYF; cdr3_nt: TGTGCCAGCAGCTTAGTGGGGCTAGCTAGCGACGAGCAGTACTTC
j_call: TRBJ2-2; clone_size: .; d_call: .; v_call: TRBV4-2; cdr3_aa: CASSYSLSGELFF; cdr3_nt: TGTGCCAGCAGCTATAGTTTGTCCGGGGAGCTGTTTTTT
j_call: TRBJ2-2; clone_size: .; d_call: .; v_call: TRBV9; cdr3_aa: CASSVVGTGELFF; cdr3_nt: TGTGCCAGCAGCGTAGTCGGGACCGGGGAGCTGTTTTTT
j_call: TRBJ2-3; clone_size: .; d_call: TRBD1; v_call: TRBV5-6; cdr3_aa: CASTRGQGTDTQYF; cdr3_nt: TGTGCCAGCACAAGAGGACAGGGAACAGATACGCAGTATTTT
j_call: TRBJ2-7; clone_size: .; d_call: .; v_call: TRBV10-3; cdr3_aa: CATARQDYEQYF; cdr3_nt: TGTGCAACGGCGAGACAGGACTACGAGCAGTACTTC
j_call: TRBJ2-3; clone_size: .; d_call: TRBD2; v_call: TRBV5-1; cdr3_aa: CASSLVVKAGMGTDTQYF; cdr3_nt: TGCGCCAGCAGCTTAGTTGTAAAAGCGGGGATGGGCACAGATACGCAGTATTTT
j_call: TRBJ2-1; clone_size: .; d_call: TRBD2; v_call: TRBV28; cdr3_aa: CASSIPGTSGRADPGEQFF; cdr3_nt: TGTGCCAGCAGTATTCCCGGGACTAGCGGGAGGGCCGACCCGGGTGAGCAGTTCTTC
j_call: TRBJ1-1; clone_size: .; d_call: TRBD1; v_call: TRBV29-1; cdr3_aa: CSVKGQRNTEAFF; cdr3_nt: TGCAGCGTTAAGGGACAGAGGAACACTGAAGCTTTCTTT
j_call: TRBJ1-2; clone_size: .; d_call: .; v_call: TRBV7-9; cdr3_aa: CASSSARDAEPIF; cdr3_nt: TGTGCCAGCAGTTCCGCCCGGGACGCGGAACCCATCTTC
j_call: TRBJ2-1; clone_size: .; d_call: .; v_call: TRBV6-6; cdr3_aa: CASSLASNEQFF; cdr3_nt: TGTGCCAGCAGTTTGGCTAGCAATGAGCAGTTCTTC
j_call: TRBJ2-2; clone_size: few; d_call: TRBD2; v_call: TRBV11-3; cdr3_aa: CASSFGGRAGELFF; cdr3_nt: TGTGCCAGCAGCTTCGGCGGGAGGGCCGGGGAGCTGTTTTTT
j_call: TRBJ2-5; clone_size: .; d_call: TRBD1; v_call: TRBV27; cdr3_aa: CASSKQGAETQYF; cdr3_nt: TGTGCCAGCAGTAAACAGGGGGCAGAGACCCAGTACTTC
j_call: TRBJ2-6; clone_size: .; d_call: .; v_call: TRBV6-1; cdr3_aa: CASSAAWGSSGANVLTF; cdr3_nt: TGTGCCAGCAGTGCCGCCTGGGGGTCCTCTGGGGCCAACGTCCTGACTTTC
j_call: TRBJ2-1; clone_size: .; d_call: .; v_call: TRBV6-6; cdr3_aa: CASSSMGSSYNEQFF; cdr3_nt: TGTGCCAGCAGTTCCATGGGGAGCAGTTACAATGAGCAGTTCTTC